Listed here is a single T cell receptor beta chain. Its antigen is still unknown. It was with 60 Vbeta and 13 Jbeta primers that the PCR ran. Clones were sequenced by immunoSEQ multiplex PCR, and TCRdb holds only the in-frame ones, with some missing. Of roughly 80,000 clones in the sample, approximately 75% were seen once. The data belong to a study of cytomegalovirus exposure and HLA in healthy donors. Study results and caveats: Using the classifier, cytomegalovirus status was reportedly diagnosed with high specificity and sensitivity.

CDR3 size: 14 residues. Germline lookup yields CDR1 MNHEY and CDR2 SVGAGI. V shed 6 bases, J shed 7 bases, and the junction held 11 bases outside the gene matches. The sequence was obtained from a woman in her thirties or forties in good health and CMV-seronegative. The source material was PBMCs. The chain has TRBV6-5 and TRBJ1-2; the match to TRBD1 covers 7 bases. This CDR3 is CASRQGPPMRGYTF. For the CDR3, the DNA is TGTGCCAGCAGACAGGGGCCCCCAATGCGTGGCTACACCTTC.